Listed here is a single T cell receptor (beta chain). TCRdb fed the 5' RACE reads into MiXCR, producing one record per CDR3 protein. The sample lists roughly 63,000 distinct CDR3 sequences, approximately 13% occurring once. This sample is part of a study of early T cells in non-severe SARS-CoV-2 infection. On the study more broadly: Alpha and beta chains were unpaired, from unsorted whole-blood bulk RNA.

Germline loops: CDR1 LGHDT, CDR2 YNNKEL (reference sequence). V was cut by 4 bases and J by 0 bases, with 4 bases left in between. The CDR3 has 13 amino acids. Input material: whole blood. The V call is TRBV3-1, the J call TRBJ1-3, with D uncertain. The source of this sequence is an adult who was a healthcare worker with PCR-confirmed SARS-CoV-2 infection or an uninfected control (not recorded which). CDR3 nucleotide sequence: TGTGCCAGCAGCCCAAGCTCTGGAAACACCATATATTTT. It encodes CASSPSSGNTIYF. Based on the CDR3 plus reference TRBV3-1 and TRBJ1-3, the full variable domain is DTAVSQTPKYLVTQMGNDKSIKCEQNLGHDTMYWYKQDSKKFLKIMFSYNNKELIINETVPNRFSPKSPDKAHLNLHINSLELGDSAVYFCASSPSSGNTIYFGEGSWLTVV.